The rows below give T cell receptor beta chains drawn from one sample of a study of cytomegalovirus exposure and HLA in healthy donors. This table comes from immunoSEQ multiplex PCR, and its TCRdb copy is limited to in-frame clones, with some not included. Found here are some 260,000 clones, roughly 88% of them singletons; the top ten hold just over 3%. The source material was PBMCs. These receptor sequences come from a woman in her twenties or thirties in good health and CMV-seronegative. Each CDR3 is given with its conserved first and last residue. A D gene is named only where the DNA matches it firmly. Rows may omit the clone size; those that give it use once, few, many or a size class.

V	size	J	D	DNA	CDR3
TRBV28	.	TRBJ2-7	TRBD1	TGTGCCAGCACCCTGACAGGGGGTGCCTACGAGCAGTACTTC	CASTLTGGAYEQYF
TRBV4-2	.	TRBJ1-2	.	TGTGCCAGCAGCGGATTTGTCGGGGAGCGGGTTGGCTATGGCTACACCTTC	CASSGFVGERVGYGYTF
TRBV6-5	.	TRBJ2-3	.	TGTGCCAGCAGTTCTTTCGGTACCACAGATACGCAGTATTTT	CASSSFGTTDTQYF
TRBV30	.	TRBJ2-3	.	TGTGCCTGGAGTTTTTCAGCCGGTTTGGATACGCAGTATTTT	CAWSFSAGLDTQYF
TRBV7-9	.	TRBJ1-2	.	TGTGCCAGCAGCCCAACAGGCCTCTATGGCTACACCTTC	CASSPTGLYGYTF
TRBV6-5	once	TRBJ2-1	.	TGTGCCAGCAGTTACGCAGCCTCCTACAATGAGCAGTTCTTC	CASSYAASYNEQFF
TRBV7-6	.	TRBJ1-4	TRBD1	TGTGCCAGCAGAGCGGACAGGGCTGGAGAAAAACTGTTTTTT	CASRADRAGEKLFF
TRBV28	.	TRBJ2-7	.	TGTGCCAGCAGTTCCCCGGGGGACTACGAGCAGTACTTC	CASSSPGDYEQYF
TRBV28	.	TRBJ2-1	.	TGTGCCAGCAGTTCTCCGGGTTATAGCGGACCCTACAATGAGCAGTTCTTC	CASSSPGYSGPYNEQFF
TRBV4-1	.	TRBJ2-1	.	TGCGCCAGCAGCCAGTCCAGGGGCGGGGAGCAGTTCTTC	CASSQSRGGEQFF
TRBV14	.	TRBJ2-7	.	TGTGCCAGCAGCCATGCCGGGACTTTTCCTGACGAGCAGTACTTC	CASSHAGTFPDEQYF
TRBV28	.	TRBJ2-7	.	TGTGCCAGCAGCCTAAGCGGCACCGGCTACGAGCAGTACTTC	CASSLSGTGYEQYF
TRBV27	.	TRBJ2-1	.	TGTGCCAGCAGTTTTTACAATGAGCAGTTCTTC	CASSFYNEQFF
TRBV27	.	TRBJ1-2	.	TGTGCCAGCAGTAGACTCTTTAACTATGGCTACACCTTC	CASSRLFNYGYTF
TRBV4-2	once	TRBJ2-1	.	TGTGCCAGCAGCCAAGATTGGCGCGAACACAATGAGCAGTTCTTC	CASSQDWREHNEQFF
TRBV10-2	once	TRBJ2-7	.	TGCGCCAGCAGTGCCGGGACACTAAGCTCCTACGAGCAGTACTTC	CASSAGTLSSYEQYF
TRBV7-9	once	TRBJ2-6	.	TGTGCCAGCAGCTTTGGTTTACCTGGGGCCAACGTCCTGACTTTC	CASSFGLPGANVLTF
TRBV11-3	.	TRBJ1-1	.	TGTGCCAGCAGCAACCAGGCCAAGGACACTGAAGCTTTCTTT	CASSNQAKDTEAFF
TRBV25-1	.	TRBJ2-1	TRBD2	TGTGCCAGCAGTGAAGTCGGCGGGAGAGGCGACAATGAGCAGTTCTTC	CASSEVGGRGDNEQFF
TRBV5-6	.	TRBJ2-5	.	TGTGCCAGCAGCTTTTTTCCAGAAGAGACCCAGTACTTC	CASSFFPEETQYF
TRBV27	once	TRBJ1-4	.	TGTGCCAGCGGGGAAAGGGGGGGATATGAAAAACTGTTTTTT	CASGERGGYEKLFF
TRBV9	.	TRBJ2-3	TRBD2	TGTGCCAGCAGCGTAGCGGGACTAAATCTCGGAGATACGCAGTATTTT	CASSVAGLNLGDTQYF
TRBV6-5	.	TRBJ2-2	.	TGTGCCAGCAGTTACAGTCAGCGGAGCACCGGGGAGCTGTTTTTT	CASSYSQRSTGELFF
TRBV4-3	.	TRBJ2-3	.	TGCGCCAGCAGCCAGGCCAGGTTTTCCACAGATACGCAGTATTTT	CASSQARFSTDTQYF
TRBV6-5	.	TRBJ1-5	.	TGTGCCAGCAGGAGGGGAGGATTAAATCAGCCCCAGCATTTT	CASRRGGLNQPQHF
TRBV7-9	.	TRBJ2-7	TRBD1	TGTGCCAGCAGGGGGACAGGGGATCACGAGCAGTACTTC	CASRGTGDHEQYF
TRBV28	.	TRBJ2-1	.	TGTGCCAGCAGTTTCAACGGGGAGCCCTACAATGAGCAGTTCTTC	CASSFNGEPYNEQFF
TRBV14	.	TRBJ2-3	TRBD2	TGTGCCAGCAGCCTGCCTCTAGCGGGCACAGATACGCAGTATTTT	CASSLPLAGTDTQYF
TRBV10-3	.	TRBJ2-7	.	TGTGCCATCAGTGAGCTTTCGGGGGACTCCTACGAGCAGTACTTC	CAISELSGDSYEQYF
TRBV28	.	TRBJ2-7	TRBD1	TGTGCCAGCAGTTTTAGACAGGGGAGATACGAGCAGTACTTC	CASSFRQGRYEQYF
TRBV27	.	TRBJ2-7	.	TGTGCCAGCAGTTTAGGGTCAGAGTCCGAGCAGTACTTC	CASSLGSESEQYF
TRBV5-1	.	TRBJ2-7	TRBD1	TGCGCCAGCAGCACCGGGACAGTCTCCTACGAGCAGTACTTC	CASSTGTVSYEQYF
TRBV19	.	TRBJ2-7	.	TGTGCCAGTAGTAAGACTCATATCTCCTACGAGCAGTACTTC	CASSKTHISYEQYF
TRBV13	.	TRBJ2-7	.	TGTGCCAGCAGCTCCCGGGGTCCGAGCTCCTACGAGCAGTACTTC	CASSSRGPSSYEQYF
TRBV7-9	.	TRBJ2-7	.	TGTGCCAGCAGCTTAGAGTGGTACGAGCAGTACTTC	CASSLEWYEQYF
TRBV27	once	TRBJ2-1	TRBD2	TGTGCCAGCAGGACAGCTGCGGGAGGGAGGACCAATGAGCAGTTCTTC	CASRTAAGGRTNEQFF
TRBV5-6	.	TRBJ2-1	TRBD1	TGTGCCAGCAGCTTCACCGGGACAGGAGTACCAGAGTTCTTC	CASSFTGTGVPEFF
TRBV19	.	TRBJ2-5	TRBD2	TGTGCCAGTAGCCTAGCGGGAGGAGAGACCCAGTACTTC	CASSLAGGETQYF
TRBV7-9	.	TRBJ2-5	.	TGTGCCAGCAGCTTAGAGAGAGCGATCCAGACCCAGTACTTC	CASSLERAIQTQYF
TRBV6-5	.	TRBJ2-1	TRBD2	TGTGCCACGACTAGCGGGAGTGAAAAGTTCTTC	CATTSGSEKFF
TRBV2	.	TRBJ2-7	.	TGTGCCAGCAGATTCCAGGATTACGAGCAGTACTTC	CASRFQDYEQYF
TRBV9	.	TRBJ2-1	TRBD2	TGTGCCAGCAGCCCAGGACTAGGCGGCAATGAGCAGTTCTTC	CASSPGLGGNEQFF
TRBV5-4	.	TRBJ2-1	TRBD2	TGTGCCAGCAGCTTGGCCTCTAGCGGGTACTACAATGAGCAGTTCTTC	CASSLASSGYYNEQFF
TRBV15	.	TRBJ2-1	.	TGTGCCACCAGCAGAACGGGAGCCTACAATGAGCAGTTCTTC	CATSRTGAYNEQFF
TRBV9	once	TRBJ2-5	.	TGTGCCAGCAGCGTAGGGCCCGACTCTTGGGCCCAGTACTTC	CASSVGPDSWAQYF
TRBV4-3	.	TRBJ2-1	TRBD2	TGCGCCAGCAGCCCCCTAGCGGGGTCCTACAATGAGCAGTTCTTC	CASSPLAGSYNEQFF
TRBV5-1	once	TRBJ2-7	TRBD2	TGCGCCAGCAGCCCTGACTCGGGAGGCTACGAGCAGTACTTC	CASSPDSGGYEQYF
TRBV28	.	TRBJ2-2	.	TGTGCCAGCAGCTCGAACACCGGGGAGCTGTTTTTT	CASSSNTGELFF
TRBV19	.	TRBJ2-1	.	TGTGCCAGTAGTATACCCCCGTCCAGGAATGAGCAGTTCTTC	CASSIPPSRNEQFF
TRBV7-3	.	TRBJ1-2	TRBD1	TGTGCCAGCAGCTTAGGGGCAGGGGGTGGCTACACCTTC	CASSLGAGGGYTF
TRBV28	.	TRBJ1-1	.	TGTGCCAGCATCCACCTCCGAGGAGCCCTGAACACTGAAGCTTTCTTT	CASIHLRGALNTEAFF
TRBV11-3	.	TRBJ2-3	.	TGTGCCGGCCTAGAATTGGGTCAAGAGTATTTT	CAGLELGQEYF
TRBV25-1	.	TRBJ2-7	TRBD1	TGTGCCAGCAGTGGACAGGGAACCTCCTACGAGCAGTACTTC	CASSGQGTSYEQYF